Below are 10 T cell receptor beta chains sequenced from a single sample in a study of T cell repertoires in cytomegalovirus infection. MiXCR, applied by TCRdb to the reads, yields one record per CDR3 protein. The sample holds about 330,000 distinct CDR3 sequences, approximately 35% seen once. Antigens of these TCRs are unknown. Sequenced material: cultured PBMCs, taken from culture after CMV antigen stimulation. All receptors derive from a human donor in good health (CMV status not recorded). Some clones in this sample may be carry-over from other donors' samples.

The J gene is TRBJ1-1, the V gene TRBV4-1; no reliable D call. Trimming removed 0 bases from V and 0 bases from J, with 8 bases in between. The germline gives CDR1 MGHRA, CDR2 YSYEKL. This CDR3 spans 15 amino acids. In DNA form, the CDR3 reads TGCGCCAGCAGCCAAGAGGTGACGGTGAACACTGAAGCTTTCTTT. As protein: CASSQEVTVNTEAFF.

The genes are TRBV19 and TRBJ1-4; no firm D call. The V end lost 6 bases, the J end lost 10 bases, and 9 bases lay between the germline ends. Germline CDR1 and CDR2: LNHDA and SQIVND (reference sequence). The CDR3 extends over 11 amino acids. The CDR3 region is CASSGAVKLFF. CDR3 nucleotides: TGTGCCAGTAGCGGTGCGGTAAAACTGTTTTTT.

This clonotype was seen more than once but under ten times. This chain joins TRBV7-8 and TRBJ2-1; D not resolved. Germline assignment: CDR1 SGHVS and CDR2 FQNEAQ. V lost 3 bases and J 8 bases, leaving 8 bases between the germline ends. CDR3 length equals 12 residues. Here the CDR3 DNA reads TGTGCCAGCAGCTTCTCGAGCTATGAGCAGTTCTTC. Protein sequence: CASSFSSYEQFF.

The chain couples TRBV7-2 to TRBJ2-7; D is uncertain. The CDR3 covers 16 residues. Germline V gives CDR1 SGHTA, CDR2 FQGNSA. V lost 3 bases and J lost 3, with 18 bases in between. CDR3 sequence reads: CASSLEHGIELYEQYV. CDR3 nucleotides: TGTGCCAGCAGCTTGGAACATGGAATTGAACTCTACGAGCAGTACGTC.

The chain joins TRBV6-2 or TRBV6-3 to TRBJ2-1, with 7 bases fitting TRBD2. CDR3 length equals 16 residues. The V segment lost 2 bases and the J segment 7 bases; nucleotides outside the gene matches: 11. Germline values: CDR1 MNHEY, CDR2 SVGEGT. For the CDR3, the DNA is TGTGCCAGCAGTTACGGAGTGACTATCGGGGGGAATGAGCAGTTCTTC. This gives the protein CASSYGVTIGGNEQFF.

This clonotype appeared many times. CDR3 protein: CASTKGPSPGNTIYF. CDR3 coding DNA: TGTGCCAGCACCAAAGGACCGTCGCCGGGAAACACCATATATTTT. The chain carries TRBV7-2 and TRBJ1-3; unclear D gene. The CDR3 length is 15 residues. Trimming shortened V by 7 bases and J by 4 bases, and 17 bases separated the two germline ends. Per germline, CDR1 SGHTA and CDR2 FQGNSA.

The J gene is TRBJ2-1, the V gene TRBV7-6; D possibly matches TRBD1 or TRBD2 (5 bases each). This CDR3 spans 15 amino acids. Trimming left V 5 bases short and J 7 bases short, with 18 bases between. CDR1 and CDR2 (germline): SGHVS, FNYEAQ. The CDR3 region is CASSVDPGPMNEQFF. Here the CDR3 DNA reads TGTGCCAGCAGCGTCGATCCGGGACCCATGAATGAGCAGTTCTTC.

The chain employs TRBV6-5 and TRBJ1-3, with D uncertain. The CDR3 loop spans 16 amino acids. Germline CDR1 and CDR2: MNHEY and SVGAGI. The V end was cut by 0 bases, the J end by 4 bases, with 13 bases between. CDR3: CASSYSEQRMGNTIYF. CDR3 nucleotide sequence: TGTGCCAGCAGTTACTCAGAACAGAGGATGGGAAACACCATATATTTT.

This clonotype showed up just a few times. This rearrangement joins TRBV6-2 or TRBV6-3 to TRBJ2-7; the match to TRBD2 covers 7 bases. This CDR3 spans 15 amino acids. V was clipped by 6 bases and J by 3 bases; unmatched bases: 11. Germline CDR1 is MNHEY and CDR2 is SVGEGT. The CDR3 spells CASRRLSGTNYEQYF. The DNA for the CDR3 is TGTGCCAGCAGGCGTCTATCCGGGACTAACTACGAGCAGTACTTC.

The gene calls are TRBV6-2 or TRBV6-3 and TRBJ2-1, with D perhaps TRBD1 or TRBD2 (5 bases each). In germline, CDR1 is MNHEY, CDR2 SVGEGT. This CDR3 comprises 14 residues. V shed 4 bases and J shed 6 bases, with 13 bases lying between them. The CDR3 bases are TGTGCCAGCAGTTTGGGGACGGCCCCCAATGAGCAGTTCTTC. Translated: CASSLGTAPNEQFF.